The 8 T cell receptor beta chains presented below share a single source sample, sequenced in a study of blood T cell repertoires in COVID-19. Sequencing used immunoSEQ multiplex PCR; TCRdb keeps in-frame clones, though not all of them. There are approximately 460,000 clones in the sample; roughly 89% occur only once, and around 0.9% lies in the top ten. Input material: peripheral blood. Receptors originate from a man aged 18 to 30 with COVID-19, enrolled during active disease.

This clone was seen a few times. The chain joins TRBV7-9 to TRBJ2-5, with D maybe TRBD2 (5 bases). Germline V gene lookup returns CDR1 SEHNR and CDR2 FQNEAQ (reference sequence). V lost 3 bases, J lost 5 bases, and 13 bases lay in between. CDR3 size: 14 residues. CDR3 bases: TGTGCCAGCAGCTTCGAGCTCGGGGTGGAGACCCAGTACTTC. Amino acids: CASSFELGVETQYF.

The CDR3 DNA reads as TGCAGCGTTGGCCCTAGACTAGCCTACAATGAGCAGTTCTTC. It encodes CSVGPRLAYNEQFF. The chain is built from TRBV29-1 and TRBJ2-1, with D maybe TRBD2 (6 bases). The CDR3 contains 14 residues. V was trimmed by 4 bases and J by 2 bases, leaving 12 bases between them. From germline, CDR1 is SQVTM and CDR2 ANQGSEA.

The gene calls are TRBV28 and TRBJ2-7; D perhaps matches TRBD1 (5 bases). The V gene's germline CDR1 is MDHEN and CDR2 SYDVKM. The germline V and J ends were trimmed by 6 bases and 0 bases, with 18 bases remaining between them. The CDR3 loop spans 16 amino acids. CDR3: CASRGARAPFSYEQYF. The CDR3 DNA is TGTGCCAGCAGAGGGGCCAGGGCCCCCTTCTCCTACGAGCAGTACTTC.

This rearrangement joins TRBV21-1 to TRBJ2-3; the table's D call, TRBD2, has no DNA check behind it. TRBV21-1 corresponds to a pseudogene. This CDR3 comprises 15 residues. CDR3 nucleotide sequence: TGTGCCAGCAGTGAGAAGGTCGGGGGCACAGATACGCAGTATTTT. The encoded protein is CASSEKVGGTDTQYF.

J is TRBJ1-5 and V is TRBV7-9, with 11 bases identical to TRBD1. The junction had 10 bases not matched to a gene; V was cut back by 5 bases and J by 7 bases. The length of the CDR3 is 16 residues. Germline values: CDR1 SEHNR, CDR2 FQNEAQ (reference sequence). The CDR3 sequence: CASSLGGTGGDQPQHF. In DNA form, the CDR3 reads TGTGCCAGCAGCCTAGGAGGGACAGGGGGTGACCAGCCCCAGCATTTT.

The DNA of the CDR3 is TGTGCCAGCAGCGCCGAGACTAGCGGGAGTGGCGCTGAGCAGTTCTTC. Protein product: CASSAETSGSGAEQFF. This chain connects TRBV2 to TRBJ2-1; 12 nucleotides match TRBD2. Germline V gene lookup returns CDR1 SNHLY and CDR2 FYNNEI. The CDR3 is 16 residues long. The junction had 12 bases not matched to a gene; V was cut back by 6 bases and J by 9 bases.

The chain recombines TRBV10-2 with TRBJ2-5; possible D gene TRBD2, 5 bases. From germline, CDR1 is WSHSY and CDR2 SAAADI. With 4 bases removed from V and 6 bases from J, the gap between germline ends came to 12 bases. The CDR3 sequence is 13 residues long. The CDR3, as DNA: TGCGCCAGCAGTGTTCGACGGGAACAGACCCAGTACTTC. Its translation: CASSVRREQTQYF.

The chain has TRBV6-5 and TRBJ2-7; 9 nucleotides align to TRBD2. The CDR3 loop spans 14 amino acids. The V gene's germline CDR1 is MNHEY and CDR2 SVGAGI. Trimming took 11 bases from V and 2 from J; bases not matched to a gene: 10. CDR3 sequence: CACDMAGGTYEQYF. The CDR3 DNA sequence: TGTGCCTGTGACATGGCGGGGGGGACCTACGAGCAGTACTTC.